The clone carrying this T cell receptor beta chain was seen only once. Cohort allocation depended upon clinical history that participants reported. The data were obtained in a study of blood T cell repertoires in COVID-19. Methods used by the authors: Estimates of nucleated cell counts were drawn from the amplification of reference gene primers. Assay: immunoSEQ multiplex PCR; the TCRdb copy retains only in-frame clones and omits some. That table gives V, J and clone size, and the DNA gave D and trimming. The repertoire holds about 480,000 clones, with roughly 90% as singletons. There are 14 residues in the CDR3. The V gene's germline CDR1 is DFQATT and CDR2 SNEGSKA (reference sequence). Trimming took off 3 bases at V and 7 bases at J, with 16 bases between the two ends.

The sequenced sample was PBMCs or T cells enriched from blood (not recorded which). The sequence derives from a middle-aged woman who had recovered from COVID-19. The gene calls are TRBV20-1 and TRBJ2-1, with a possible D match to TRBD2 (5 bases). The CDR3 loop is CSASTGSLQNEQFF. In DNA, the CDR3 is TGCAGTGCTAGTACGGGGAGCCTTCAGAATGAGCAGTTCTTC.